This T cell receptor (beta chain) was sequenced for a study of shared clonotypes between healthy human individuals. Repertoires were generated with immunoSEQ multiplex PCR, while TCRdb's copy carries only in-frame clones and drops some. The sample has about 380,000 clones, 90% to 97% seen once; the top ten hold 0.32%. J gave up 1 base and V 0 bases, and 1 base lay outside the gene matches. The CDR3 contains 15 residues. Per the germline V gene, CDR1 is GTSNPN and CDR2 is SVGIG (reference sequence). The chain is built from TRBV30 and TRBJ2-3; 10 bases agree with TRBD2. The sequenced material came from memory CD8+ T cells sorted from blood. Subset indicated: CD45RO+ cells pooled with CCR7-negative TemRA cells. The receptor was isolated from a young man in good health. CDR3 protein: CAWSVTSGGTDTQYF. The CDR3 coding sequence is TGTGCCTGGAGTGTTACTAGCGGGGGCACAGATACGCAGTATTTT.